This T cell receptor beta chain was recovered during a study of cytomegalovirus exposure and HLA in healthy donors (dated by TCRdb to the late 2010s). Background on the whole study: An earlier analysis of some 600 of the donors reported about 260 Gb of sequence data and approximately 120 million unique TCR beta sequences obtained from some 170 million T cells. All discovery cohort repertoires had been generated using a single sequencing platform. Five DR-DQ haplotypes were treated as single units for association and clustering because of strong linkage in the cohort. The study aimed to test whether cataloging public T cell receptors could reveal signatures of past pathogen exposure. Among the roughly 390 genotyped donors, approximately 82% belonged to the genetic ancestry cluster associated with self-reported Caucasian donors. Across about 380 genotyped donors of the cohort, an average of approximately 200,000 unique TCR beta nucleotide sequences per donor were sequenced, and roughly a sixth of those sequences were non-productive. The number of donors typed differed by locus, with roughly 629-640 for A, B, C, DRB1 and DQB1, around 500 for DQA1, approximately 580 for DPA1, and around 450 for DPB1. An early release covering 500 to 750 HLA-typed donors comprised about 310 gigabases of sequencing data and tens of millions of unique TCR sequences. HLA typing included class I and class II loci at four-digit resolution. To study patterns of TCR occurrence, a later analysis re-analyzed previously published TCR beta repertoires from 600 to 750 donors and added high-resolution HLA genotyping. A later genetic analysis used genome-wide SNP genotypes for about three fifths of the 666 donors, treating that subset as a discovery cohort. High-throughput TCR immunosequencing, statistical association of individual TCRs with disease status, and machine learning were combined to predict cytomegalovirus infection status. The later analysis used no new phenotypic data to find candidate immune exposures, relying instead on TCR beta sequences and their occurrence across donors. Donor age, sex, ethnicity and CMV serostatus were collected together with the repertoire data. The study used immunosequencing to profile the T cell repertoires of 600 to 850 subjects and linked those repertoires to cytomegalovirus serostatus. A separate validation cohort of over a hundred different subjects was used in addition to the approximately 610-subject first cohort. An earlier analysis of 500 to 750 of the donors applied high-throughput TCR beta sequencing to assess whether each TCR beta V gene segment acted as functional or pseudogenic.

The investigation overall reported the following: When HLA alleles, especially DR and DQ, strongly co-occurred, attributing TCR associations to individual alleles was difficult. In a later genetic analysis, a missense DCLRE1C variant was associated with V-gene and J-gene trimming of TCR beta chains, and the association was replicated in an independent cohort. Cytomegalovirus status was reported to be diagnosed by the classifier with high specificity and sensitivity in both the original and validation cohorts. A later analysis reported that several top co-occurrence clusters appeared linked to parvovirus B19, influenza, CMV and Epstein-Barr virus. Over 15 rarely observed V segments, including chromosome 9 orphons, were excluded from the earlier analysis of just under 600 of the donors because counts were too low. A further reported finding was that TCR beta sequences accurately predicted the HLA-A and HLA-B alleles for most subjects in the first cohort. Immune exposure information for the cohort was limited to CMV serostatus. Because HLA typing was unavailable for some donors at each locus, only the typed subset was used in association tests. Most CMV-associated TCR beta chains appeared to be HLA-restricted in a later analysis, and the HLA associations seemed to be driven largely by CMV exposure. A few of the identified cytomegalovirus-associated TCR beta chains were confirmed in vitro to be specific for cytomegalovirus antigens. A later analysis associated 16,951 TCR beta sequences with specific HLA alleles at a false discovery rate of 0.05. The cohort was sequenced for TCR beta chains only, and without alpha or paired-chain data the features that could be detected were limited. It was suggested by the authors that the approach could potentially be generalized to other disease states and immunological phenotypes. A cluster of highly shared sequence variants was judged likely to represent a technical artifact of the sequencing pipeline. In a later analysis, HLA-associated TCR beta chains were found to be more clonally expanded and to have lower generation probabilities than equally common non-associated chains. Some IMGT-functional V segments, including TRBV6-2 and TRBV6-3, could not be distinguished by the 87-base-pair reads and were therefore excluded. Most TCR sequences were observed very rarely across donors, whereas some public TCRs were present in many individuals. In a later genetic analysis, fewer N-insertions in productive TCRs were reported among donors in an Asian-associated ancestry cluster than the roughly 640-donor mean. Linkage disequilibrium might explain the correlated functional status among segregating V segments, but an unknown experimental factor could not be excluded. In a later analysis, TCR association rates were found to vary across HLA loci, with the most associated TCRs seen for DRB1 alleles and the fewest for HLA-C alleles. An earlier analysis of 587 of the donors showed that most TCR beta V segments appeared in productive rearrangements either about 87% or about 30% of the time, which broadly matched IMGT annotations. Roughly uniform sequencing depth across donors was assumed in presence/absence analyses, although this assumption may not hold. The study listed 150 to 200 TCR beta chains as associated with cytomegalovirus.

The library was built by means of the immunoSEQ multiplex PCR assay. For the multiplex PCR, a mixture combining 60 forward primers for TCR Vbeta segments and 13 reverse primers for TCR Jbeta segments was used. The CDR3 region of rearranged TCR beta genes was amplified from genomic DNA with a multiplex PCR assay. On the Illumina HiSeq System, the amplified TCR beta libraries were sequenced as 87-base-pair reads. In the authors' own workflow: A later analysis tallied around 80 million unique TCR beta chains across the approximately 670 repertoires, and around 10 million of those chains were shared by two or more donors. To remove PCR and sequencing errors, raw reads were error-corrected and collapsed into unique sequences using a nearest-neighbor algorithm that merged closely related sequences. Alignment of CDR3 sequences to IMGT reference sequences was used to assign V, D and J gene segments. Each retained sequence needed at least a six-nucleotide match to both a V gene segment and a J gene segment. Rearrangements were classified as productive when the CDR3 lacked stop codons and remained in frame with V and J, and all other rearrangements were classified as non-productive. CDR3 was defined by IMGT convention, running from the second conserved V-encoded cysteine to the conserved J-encoded phenylalanine. The earlier analysis of fewer than 700 of the donors excluded sequences that lacked an unambiguous match to a single V gene segment. In an earlier analysis of approximately 550 of the donors, V segments were called functional above 56.7% productive rearrangements and were called segregating when the between-donor standard deviation exceeded 5%. A statistical classification framework was built for diagnosing cytomegalovirus status from the catalog of TCR beta chain sequences. V and J gene assignment, in a later analysis, came from comparing TCR nucleotide sequences with IMGT/GENE-DB human TR gene sequences. In a later analysis, CDR3 sequences and most-parsimonious VDJ recombination scenarios were assigned using the TCRdist pipeline. A later analysis defined each TCR beta chain by its CDR3 amino acid sequence plus V-gene family, and excluded reads lacking a unique V-gene family. To address suspected cross-contamination and a sequencing artifact, a later analysis removed 592 highly shared, low-generation-probability nucleotide sequences. In a later analysis, a clonal expansion index for each public chain was calculated from normalized within-repertoire ranks of inferred template counts. Generation probabilities in a later analysis came from a VDJ recombination model fitted to out-of-frame rearrangements, and those results were checked against IGoR. A later analysis scored TCR-TCR, TCR-HLA and TCR-CMV co-occurrence with hypergeometric tests, applying a repertoire-size bias correction to TCR pairs. In a later analysis, false discovery rates were estimated by permuting HLA or CMV assignments 20 times. In a later analysis, co-occurring TCRs were grouped with DBSCAN, and TCRdist sequence similarity was added when clustering was performed within HLA-allele-positive subsets. Co-occurrence clustering excluded repertoires with fewer than 30,000 or more than 120,000 public chains, plus five with anomalous nucleotide sharing. TCRdb's version of the immuneACCESS table is confined to in-frame rearrangements and falls short of the full clone set. An unresolved V gene accounts for under half of the shortfall where checked; the remainder is of unknown origin. Clone size and V and J calls were adopted from that table, with D and trimming inferred from the DNA. Present in this sample are 100,000 to 120,000 clones, approximately 80% of which were seen just once. Over 2.5% of the sample lies in the top ten.

A remark on this clone: It lacks a known antigen. No much larger clone is present one base from it, and per-base qualities are unavailable. Other DNA sequences in the same sample also yield this CDR3.

The cohort comprised 550 to 700 healthy bone marrow donors. At the time of sampling, every cohort member was nominally healthy, though immune exposures that went unrecorded were likely present. The donor was CMV seropositive and was included in the group of some 290 seropositive cohort members. A peripheral blood sample was provided by each donor, and peripheral blood mononuclear cells were used for TCR beta sequencing. The Qiagen DNeasy Blood Extraction Kit was used to extract genomic DNA from the blood cell samples. The germline V gene encodes CDR1 SQVTM and CDR2 ANQGSEA. V is pared back by 6 bases and J by 1 base, with 10 bases lying between the germline termini. From its cysteine to its phenylalanine, the CDR3 spans 13 amino acids. The CDR3 DNA has 39 bases and is translated from base 1.

The sequence links TRBV29-1 to TRBJ1-3; TRBD1 is a weak D gene call, 5 bases matching. This TCR was recovered from a woman in her sixties or seventies in good health and CMV-seropositive. Sequencing was carried out using PBMCs. The DNA is as follows: TGCAGCGTATCGCAGGGTTCTGGAAACACCATATATTTT. Translated, it reads CSVSQGSGNTIYF.